This paragraph covers one T cell receptor (beta chain) sequence. The source of the sample is a study of blood T cell repertoires in COVID-19. The CDR3 covers 15 residues. V lost 4 bases to trimming and J lost 3 bases, with 16 bases between them. The germline V gene has CDR1 SGHAT and CDR2 FQNNGV. The table came from immunoSEQ multiplex PCR; TCRdb's copy has only in-frame clones and leaves some out. The table records about 200,000 clones, around 83% of them present only once. The chain links TRBV11-2 to TRBJ2-7; tentative D call: TRBD1 (5 bases). This clonotype originated in a woman between 65 and 79 years old with COVID-19, enrolled during active disease. Source material: peripheral blood. In nucleotides, the CDR3 is TGTGCCAGCAGCTCCGTGGGGCGAGCGATCTACGAGCAGTACTTC. Its translation is CASSSVGRAIYEQYF.